A selection of T cell receptor beta chains follows, all from one sample in a study of T-cell memory formation after mild COVID-19. Via MiXCR, TCRdb re-called the 5' RACE reads, giving one row per CDR3 protein. The table includes nearly 250,000 distinct CDR3 sequences, approximately 15% detected once. The sample was PBMCs or a T cell subset sorted from them (not recorded which). These receptors all come from an adult woman who had mild COVID-19 (a few samples of this study predate the infection). Cell type and time point are not known. The CDR3 runs from the conserved cysteine through the conserved F or W. Fields, in order: J gene, V gene, CDR3 protein.

>TRBJ2-3|TRBV9
CASSASGTSGTDTQYF
>TRBJ2-7|TRBV12-3/TRBV12-4
CASRGQPYEQYF
>TRBJ1-5|TRBV6-5
CASSYSGQGGPLNQPQHF
>TRBJ1-1|TRBV5-1
CASSLRTGGNTEAFF
>TRBJ2-7|TRBV5-6
CATSRGISSYEQYF
>TRBJ2-3|TRBV11-3
CASSLGVGTGPTDTQYF
>TRBJ2-7|TRBV5-6
CASKPGGSYEQYF
>TRBJ1-5|TRBV30
CAWSRQATGNQPQHF
>TRBJ2-7|TRBV4-3
CASSRQTGPYEQYF
>TRBJ2-1|TRBV5-1
CASSLEGRRNEQFF
>TRBJ2-1|TRBV5-5
CASSLMTSGSPYNEQFF
>TRBJ1-6|TRBV12-3/TRBV12-4
CASSSRDGLNSPLHF
>TRBJ2-3|TRBV5-4
CASSLGTGFRDTQYF
>TRBJ1-2|TRBV9
CASSVGPKGSVNYGYTF
>TRBJ2-7|TRBV12-3/TRBV12-4
CASSYLQGGNPYEQYF